These 30 T cell receptor beta chains originate from one sample sequenced in a study of a mutant IDH1 vaccine in newly diagnosed glioma. Documented time point: week 11, during vaccination. Alongside topical imiquimod, each dose of vaccine comprised 300 ug of mutant IDH1 20-mer peptide. Their antigen targets remain unknown. Using immunoSEQ multiplex PCR, the repertoire was profiled, and TCRdb retains in-frame clones only, with some absent. The table lists about 110,000 clones, 90% of them singletons. Sequencing was performed on PBMCs, taken from a glioma patient whose treatment included an IDH1 peptide vaccine. Every receptor here comes from a woman between 50 and 59 years old with glioma.

J is TRBJ2-1 and V is TRBV7-9, with D perhaps matching TRBD1 (6 bases). The ends were cut back, 7 bases at V and 7 bases at J, with 14 bases in the middle. Germline CDR1 and CDR2: SEHNR and FQNEAQ (reference sequence). CDR3 length equals 13 residues. The CDR3 here is CASTITGWNEQFF. The CDR3 DNA reads TGTGCCAGCACCATTACAGGGTGGAATGAGCAGTTCTTC.

This clone was recorded once. The chain links TRBV7-6 to TRBJ2-7; D might be TRBD1 or TRBD2, each matching 5 bases. CDR1 is SGHVS, CDR2 FNYEAQ, per germline. This CDR3 contains 13 residues. The V end was cut by 5 bases, the J end by 6 bases, with 14 bases between. This CDR3 reads CASSSRGGPEQYF. The CDR3 DNA is TGTGCCAGCAGCAGTAGGGGCGGGCCCGAGCAGTACTTC.

The chain uses TRBV6-5 and TRBJ2-7; a possible D gene is TRBD2 (6 bases). The germline gives CDR1 MNHEY, CDR2 SVGAGI. Deletions cut 2 bases from V and 6 bases from J, with 14 bases between. The CDR3 spans 14 residues. CDR3 protein: CASSYGGTASEQYF. CDR3 coding DNA: TGTGCCAGCAGTTACGGGGGGACGGCTTCCGAGCAGTACTTC.

The genes are TRBV4-1 and TRBJ2-7; 7 positions agree with TRBD2. In germline, CDR1 is MGHRA, CDR2 YSYEKL. V lost 1 base to trimming and J lost 6 bases; unmatched junction nucleotides: 3. The length of the CDR3 is 13 residues. CDR3 loop: CASSQGGGSEQYF. In DNA, the CDR3 is TGCGCCAGCAGCCAAGGGGGAGGGAGCGAGCAGTACTTC.

The genes are TRBV6-6 and TRBJ1-5; D is perhaps TRBD1 (5 bases). In germline, CDR1 is MNHNY, CDR2 SVGAGI (reference sequence). V dropped 4 bases and J dropped 6 bases, with 10 bases sitting between them. CDR3 length: 13 amino acids. The CDR3 reads CASSSQGGQPQHF. CDR3 DNA: TGTGCCAGCAGTTCCCAGGGTGGTCAGCCCCAGCATTTT.

The chain has TRBV19 and TRBJ1-1; perhaps TRBD1 as D (5 bases). CDR3 length: 14 residues. The germline V gene encodes CDR1 LNHDA and CDR2 SQIVND (reference sequence). The V end lost 5 bases, the J end lost 0 bases, and 10 bases lay between the germline ends. The CDR3 bases are TGTGCCAGTAGTGTCACAGGTTTGAACACTGAAGCTTTCTTT. Translation gives CASSVTGLNTEAFF.

The chain couples TRBV7-3 to TRBJ2-5; D unresolved. With 1 base removed from V and 4 bases from J, the gap between germline ends came to 19 bases. This CDR3 spans 17 amino acids. Germline values: CDR1 SGHTA, CDR2 FQGTGA. CDR3 region: CASSLKAVLGLRETQYF. The CDR3 DNA is TGTGCCAGCAGCTTAAAGGCTGTTTTGGGGTTACGAGAGACCCAGTACTTC.

The chain recombines TRBV4-1 with TRBJ2-5; 9 nucleotides line up with TRBD1. Trimming at V came to 3 bases and at J to 5 bases, leaving 10 bases not matched to a gene. The CDR3 runs to 16 residues. Per germline, CDR1 MGHRA and CDR2 YSYEKL. CDR3 region: CASSQSGTGHGETQYF. CDR3 bases: TGCGCCAGCAGCCAGTCCGGGACAGGGCATGGGGAGACCCAGTACTTC.

In this sample, this clone turned up once. The V call is TRBV28, the J call TRBJ1-6; weak D call: TRBD1 (6 bases). Germline loops: CDR1 MDHEN, CDR2 SYDVKM. The CDR3 runs 16 residues. With 6 bases removed from V and 9 bases from J, the gap between germline ends came to 21 bases. CDR3 DNA sequence: TGTGCCAGCAGACCTACTGAGACAGGCCTAGGTTCACCCCTCCACTTT. Translated, it gives CASRPTETGLGSPLHF.

The V and J genes are TRBV14 and TRBJ2-1; a weak D match, TRBD1 (6 bases). CDR3 length: 14 residues. The V end was cut by 9 bases, the J end by 1 base, with 13 bases between. Germline loops: CDR1 SGHDN, CDR2 FVKESK. CDR3 sequence reads: CASSYRESYNEQFF. The DNA of the CDR3 is TGTGCCAGTAGTTACAGGGAATCCTACAATGAGCAGTTCTTC.

The chain combines TRBV4-2 with TRBJ2-1; 11 bases align to TRBD2. This CDR3 is built from 16 residues. The ends lost 2 bases at V and 9 bases at J; junction bases unmatched: 9. Germline V gene data show CDR1 as LGHNA and CDR2 as YNFKEQ. CDR3 nucleotides: TGTGCCAGCAGCCAAAACTCGGGACTAGCGGACGGTGAGCAGTTCTTC. Translation gives CASSQNSGLADGEQFF.

This chain connects TRBV5-8 to TRBJ2-7; a possible D gene is TRBD1 (6 bases). Germline V lookup: CDR1 SGHTS, CDR2 YDEGEE. V lost 2 bases and J 0 bases, leaving 9 bases between the germline ends. The CDR3 runs 14 residues. Here the CDR3 reads CASSLQGSSYEQYF. CDR3 DNA: TGTGCCAGCAGCTTACAGGGAAGCTCCTACGAGCAGTACTTC.

CDR3 residues: CASSSVFQETQYF. The DNA for the CDR3 is TGCGCCAGCAGCTCCGTGTTTCAAGAGACCCAGTACTTC. This sequence joins TRBV5-1 and TRBJ2-5; D not certain. V was trimmed by 3 bases and J by 2 bases, leaving 8 bases between them. This CDR3 is 13 amino acids long. Germline loops: CDR1 SGHRS, CDR2 YFSETQ.

This clone has a single count. CDR3 loop: CASKGQRVTEAFF. In DNA form, the CDR3 reads TGTGCCAGCAAAGGACAGCGGGTAACTGAAGCTTTCTTT. The J gene is TRBJ1-1, the V gene TRBV6-6, with a tentative D call TRBD1 (6 bases). The CDR3 spans 13 residues. Germline loops: CDR1 MNHNY, CDR2 SVGAGI (reference sequence). V was pared by 7 bases and J by 5 bases, with 14 bases between.

The chain has TRBV11-2 and TRBJ2-7; D is undetermined. The V end lost 1 base, the J end lost 5 bases, and 6 bases lay between the germline ends. The CDR3 totals 12 residues. Per the germline V gene, CDR1 is SGHAT and CDR2 is FQNNGV. CDR3 region: CASSLGGNEQYF. The DNA for the CDR3 is TGTGCCAGCAGCTTAGGGGGAAACGAGCAGTACTTC.

V gene TRBV30 combines with J gene TRBJ2-7; maybe TRBD1 (5 bases). Per the germline V gene, CDR1 is GTSNPN and CDR2 is SVGIG (reference sequence). The CDR3 covers 12 residues. V was clipped by 3 bases and J by 3 bases, with 9 bases between them. CDR3 amino acids: CAWSDQGYEQYF. For the CDR3, the DNA is TGTGCCTGGAGCGACCAGGGCTACGAGCAGTACTTC.

This chain uses TRBV30 with TRBJ2-2, with D possibly being TRBD2 (6 bases). The germline V gene encodes CDR1 GTSNPN and CDR2 SVGIG (reference sequence). Trimming pared 4 bases from V and 2 bases from J, leaving 14 bases between. The CDR3 loop spans 15 amino acids. CDR3 in DNA: TGTGCCTGGACCCCCAGCGGGTACAACACCGGGGAGCTGTTTTTT. Encoded protein: CAWTPSGYNTGELFF.

CDR3 in amino acids: CASSTPAGAYNEQFF. The CDR3, as DNA: TGTGCCAGCAGCACTCCAGCGGGAGCCTACAATGAGCAGTTCTTC. This chain uses TRBV7-9 with TRBJ2-1, with 8 bases matching TRBD2. With 5 bases clipped from V and 2 bases from J, the junction kept 5 bases outside the gene matches. This CDR3 comprises 15 residues. The germline V gene has CDR1 SEHNR and CDR2 FQNEAQ (reference sequence).

The chain joins TRBV6-1 to TRBJ2-5; the match to TRBD2 covers 10 bases. Germline V gene data show CDR1 as MNHNS and CDR2 as SASEGT. CDR3 length: 16 amino acids. V gave up 1 base and J gave up 4 bases; unmatched junction bases: 6. The CDR3 DNA follows: TGTGCCAGCAGTGAAGGGAGCGGGAGGGCCCGAGAGACCCAGTACTTC. Its translation is CASSEGSGRARETQYF.

The chain has TRBV10-1 and TRBJ2-1; 12 bases fit TRBD2. Per the germline V gene, CDR1 is WNHNN and CDR2 is SYGVQD (reference sequence). J was trimmed by 5 bases and V by 5 bases; bases with no gene match: 10. The CDR3 totals 17 residues. The CDR3: CASSSLLAGGENNEQFF. The CDR3 bases are TGCGCCAGCAGTTCCCTACTAGCGGGAGGTGAGAACAATGAGCAGTTCTTC.

The chain employs TRBV9 and TRBJ2-7; TRBD1 matches at 9 bases. Germline assignment: CDR1 SGDLS and CDR2 YYNGEE. The trim removed 4 bases at V and 1 base at J, leaving 3 bases unmatched. The CDR3 has 14 amino acids. The CDR3 region has the DNA TGTGCCAGCAGCTTGGGGACAGGGTCCTACGAGCAGTACTTC. It encodes CASSLGTGSYEQYF.

The chain carries TRBV4-2 and TRBJ2-1; TRBD1 matches 9 bases. Trimming took 11 bases from V and 5 from J; bases not matched to a gene: 4. Germline-derived CDR1 and CDR2 are LGHNA and YNFKEQ. The CDR3 is 12 amino acids. This CDR3 is CAGQGPNNEQFF. The CDR3 bases are TGTGCCGGACAGGGGCCAAACAATGAGCAGTTCTTC.

The gene calls are TRBV9 and TRBJ2-7; D unclear. V was cut by 2 bases and J by 5 bases, with 2 bases left in between. CDR3 length: 10 residues. The germline gives CDR1 SGDLS, CDR2 YYNGEE. CDR3 sequence: CASSVHEQYF. As DNA, the CDR3 is TGTGCCAGCAGCGTCCACGAGCAGTACTTC.

V and J are TRBV4-1 and TRBJ2-3, with a weak D call TRBD2 (6 bases). V lost 1 base and J 0 bases, leaving 8 bases between the germline ends. Germline V lookup: CDR1 MGHRA, CDR2 YSYEKL. This CDR3 has 15 amino acids. CDR3 sequence reads: CASSQVGTSTDTQYF. Here the CDR3 DNA reads TGCGCCAGCAGCCAAGTTGGGACTAGCACAGATACGCAGTATTTT.

V is TRBV10-3 and J is TRBJ2-2; 12 bases line up with TRBD2. The CDR3 runs to 16 residues. Germline trimming cut 6 bases from V and 5 bases from J; bases unmatched to any gene: 7. Germline loops: CDR1 ENHRY, CDR2 SYGVKD. CDR3 region: CAIRTSGGGGTGELFF. DNA for the CDR3: TGTGCCATCAGGACTAGCGGGGGCGGTGGGACCGGGGAGCTGTTTTTT.

The V call is TRBV5-1, the J call TRBJ2-5, with 7 nucleotides matching TRBD2. The J call may be in error: the DNA end matches TRBJ2-7 better. The CDR3 is made up of 15 amino acids. Germline V gene sequence: CDR1 SGHRS, CDR2 YFSETQ. This CDR3 is CASSGSTSRSYEQYF. CDR3 in DNA: TGCGCCAGCAGCGGGTCGACTAGCCGCTCCTACGAGCAGTACTTC.

The CDR3 nucleotides read TGTGCCAGCAGCGTAGACACTAGCGGACATTACAATGAGCAGTTCTTC. This encodes CASSVDTSGHYNEQFF. This chain joins TRBV9 and TRBJ2-1, with 8 bases matching TRBD2. The CDR3 sequence is 16 residues long. V shed 0 bases, J shed 4 bases, and the junction held 6 bases outside the gene matches. Germline CDR1 and CDR2: SGDLS and YYNGEE. Full variable domain (remainder filled in from reference TRBV9 and TRBJ2-1): DSGVTQTPKHLITATGQRVTLRCSPRSGDLSVYWYQQSLDQGLQFLIQYYNGEERAKGNILERFSAQQFPDLHSELNLSSLELGDSALYFCASSVDTSGHYNEQFFGPGTRLTVL.

This chain joins TRBV14 and TRBJ2-7, with D tentatively TRBD1 (7 bases). The length of the CDR3 is 15 residues. V lost 1 base, J lost 3 bases, and 13 bases lay in between. Germline values: CDR1 SGHDN, CDR2 FVKESK. The CDR3 loop is CASSQAYRGLYEQYF. The CDR3 DNA is TGTGCCAGCAGCCAAGCGTACAGGGGACTCTACGAGCAGTACTTC.

CDR3 nucleotide sequence: TGTGCCAGCAGTTTCCCGTCGACAGGGGTCGGGGGCGAGCAGTACTTC. Translation gives CASSFPSTGVGGEQYF. The rearrangement uses TRBV28 and TRBJ2-7, with 8 bases that match TRBD1. Germline V CDR1 and CDR2: MDHEN, SYDVKM. The trim removed 3 bases at V and 6 bases at J, leaving 13 bases unmatched. The CDR3 covers 16 residues.

This clone was seen once. The chain combines TRBV27 with TRBJ2-3; no firm D call. V was cut by 1 base and J by 2 bases, with 13 bases left in between. This CDR3 is built from 16 residues. CDR1 is MNHEY, CDR2 SMNVEV, per germline (reference sequence). DNA of the CDR3: TGTGCCAGCAGTTTATGGTCGCGGAAACCCACAGATACGCAGTATTTT. The encoded protein is CASSLWSRKPTDTQYF.